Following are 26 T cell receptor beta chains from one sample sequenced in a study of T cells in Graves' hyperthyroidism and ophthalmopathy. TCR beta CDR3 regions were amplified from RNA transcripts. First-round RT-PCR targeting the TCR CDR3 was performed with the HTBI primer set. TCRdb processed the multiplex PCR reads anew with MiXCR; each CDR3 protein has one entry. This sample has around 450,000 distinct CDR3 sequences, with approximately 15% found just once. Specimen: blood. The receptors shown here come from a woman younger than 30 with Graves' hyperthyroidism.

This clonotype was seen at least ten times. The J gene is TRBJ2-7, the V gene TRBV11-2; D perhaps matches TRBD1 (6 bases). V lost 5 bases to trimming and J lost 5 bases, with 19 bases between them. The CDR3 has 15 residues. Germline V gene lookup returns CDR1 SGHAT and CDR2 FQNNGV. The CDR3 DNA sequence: TGTGCCAGCAGCCCGACCGAGGGGGATTCCCACGAGCAGTACTTC. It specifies CASSPTEGDSHEQYF.

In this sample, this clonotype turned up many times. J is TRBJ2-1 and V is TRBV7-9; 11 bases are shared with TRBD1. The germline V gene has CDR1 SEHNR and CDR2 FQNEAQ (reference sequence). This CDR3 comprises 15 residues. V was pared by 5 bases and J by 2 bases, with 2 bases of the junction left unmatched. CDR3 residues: CASSLDRGPYNEQFF. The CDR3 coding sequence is TGTGCCAGCAGCCTGGACAGGGGGCCCTACAATGAGCAGTTCTTC.

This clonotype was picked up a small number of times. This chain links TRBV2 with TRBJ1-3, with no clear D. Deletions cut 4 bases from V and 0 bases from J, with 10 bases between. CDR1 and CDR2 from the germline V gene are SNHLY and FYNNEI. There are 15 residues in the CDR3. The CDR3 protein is CASSGPIRSGNTIYF. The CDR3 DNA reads TGTGCCAGCAGTGGGCCCATACGCTCTGGAAACACCATATATTTT.

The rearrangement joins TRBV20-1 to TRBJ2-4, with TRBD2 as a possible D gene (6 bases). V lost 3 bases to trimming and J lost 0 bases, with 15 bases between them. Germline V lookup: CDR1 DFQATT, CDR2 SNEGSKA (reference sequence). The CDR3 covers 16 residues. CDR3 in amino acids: CSASGRGKLAKNIQYF. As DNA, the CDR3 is TGCAGTGCTAGCGGGAGAGGGAAACTAGCCAAAAACATTCAGTACTTC.

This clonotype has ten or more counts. The CDR3 coding sequence is TGTGCCAGCAGCCCGGGACTAGCGGGAGAGGCTTCCTACGAGCAGTACTTC. Protein sequence: CASSPGLAGEASYEQYF. The chain carries TRBV7-8 and TRBJ2-7; 14 bases are a match to TRBD2. The germline CDR1 and CDR2 sequences are SGHVS and FQNEAQ. The J segment lost 1 base and the V segment lost 5 bases, leaving 7 bases of the junction unmatched. This CDR3 is built from 17 residues.

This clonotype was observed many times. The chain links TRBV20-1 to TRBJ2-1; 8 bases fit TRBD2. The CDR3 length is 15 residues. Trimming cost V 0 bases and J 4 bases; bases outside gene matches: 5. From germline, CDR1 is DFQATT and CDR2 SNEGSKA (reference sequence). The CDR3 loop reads CSARDVKREYNEQFF. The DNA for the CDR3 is TGCAGTGCTAGAGACGTAAAGCGGGAGTACAATGAGCAGTTCTTC.

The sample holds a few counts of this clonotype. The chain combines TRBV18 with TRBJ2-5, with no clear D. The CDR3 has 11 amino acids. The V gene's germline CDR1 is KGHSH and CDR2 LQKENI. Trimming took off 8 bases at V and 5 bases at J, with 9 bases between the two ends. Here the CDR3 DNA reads TGTGCCAGCGAAGAGATGGAGACCCAGTACTTC. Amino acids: CASEEMETQYF.

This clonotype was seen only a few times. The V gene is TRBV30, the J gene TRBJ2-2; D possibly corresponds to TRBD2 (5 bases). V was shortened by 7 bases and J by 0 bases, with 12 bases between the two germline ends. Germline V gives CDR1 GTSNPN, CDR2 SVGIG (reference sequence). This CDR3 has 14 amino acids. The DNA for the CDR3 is TGTGCCTTCCTAGCAGCCGCGAACACCGGGGAGCTGTTTTTT. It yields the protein CAFLAAANTGELFF.

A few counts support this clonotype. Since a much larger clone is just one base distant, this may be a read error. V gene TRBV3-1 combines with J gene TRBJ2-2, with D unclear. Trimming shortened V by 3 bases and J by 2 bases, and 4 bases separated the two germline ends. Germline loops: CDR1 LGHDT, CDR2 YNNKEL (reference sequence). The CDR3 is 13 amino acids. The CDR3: CASSHQNTGELFF. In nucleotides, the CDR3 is TGTGCCAGCAGCCACCAAAACACCGGGGAGCTGTTTTTT.

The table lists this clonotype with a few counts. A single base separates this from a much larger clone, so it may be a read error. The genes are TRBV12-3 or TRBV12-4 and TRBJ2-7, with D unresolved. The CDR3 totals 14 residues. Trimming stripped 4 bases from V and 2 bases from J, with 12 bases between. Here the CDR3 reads CASSYLSWTYEQYF. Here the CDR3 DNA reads TGTGCCAGCAGTTACCTTTCGTGGACCTACGAGCAGTACTTC.

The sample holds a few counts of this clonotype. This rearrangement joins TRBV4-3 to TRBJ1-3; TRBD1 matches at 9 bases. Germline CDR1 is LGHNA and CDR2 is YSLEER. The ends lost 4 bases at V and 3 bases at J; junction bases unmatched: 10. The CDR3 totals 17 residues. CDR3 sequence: CASSPSRDRVFGNTIYF. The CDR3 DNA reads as TGCGCCAGCAGCCCAAGCCGGGACAGGGTTTTTGGAAACACCATATATTTT.

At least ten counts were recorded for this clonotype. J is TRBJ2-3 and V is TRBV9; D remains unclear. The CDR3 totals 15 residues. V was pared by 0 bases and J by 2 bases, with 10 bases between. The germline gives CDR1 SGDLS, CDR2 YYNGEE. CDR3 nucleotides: TGTGCCAGCAGCGTAGGGCAGACGTACACAGATACGCAGTATTTT. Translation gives CASSVGQTYTDTQYF.

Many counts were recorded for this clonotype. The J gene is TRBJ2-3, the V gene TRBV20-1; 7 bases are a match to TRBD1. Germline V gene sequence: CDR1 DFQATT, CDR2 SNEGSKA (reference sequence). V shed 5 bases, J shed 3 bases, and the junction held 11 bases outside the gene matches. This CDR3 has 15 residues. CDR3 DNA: TGCAGTGCTGCCAGTGACAGGGAGACTACAGATACGCAGTATTTT. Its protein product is CSAASDRETTDTQYF.

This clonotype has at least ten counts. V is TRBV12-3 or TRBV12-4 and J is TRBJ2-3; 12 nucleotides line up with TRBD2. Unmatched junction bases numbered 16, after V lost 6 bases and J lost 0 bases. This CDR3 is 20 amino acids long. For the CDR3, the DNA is TGTGCCAGCAGCCCACTAAGTGGGCCTAGCGGGAGGGCCAGCACAGATACGCAGTATTTT. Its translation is CASSPLSGPSGRASTDTQYF.

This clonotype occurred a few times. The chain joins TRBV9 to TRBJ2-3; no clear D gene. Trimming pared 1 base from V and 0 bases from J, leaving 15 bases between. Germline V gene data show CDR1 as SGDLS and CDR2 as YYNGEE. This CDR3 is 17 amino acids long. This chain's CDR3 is CASSVYQESPSTDTQYF. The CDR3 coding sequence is TGTGCCAGCAGCGTATACCAGGAGAGTCCTAGCACAGATACGCAGTATTTT.

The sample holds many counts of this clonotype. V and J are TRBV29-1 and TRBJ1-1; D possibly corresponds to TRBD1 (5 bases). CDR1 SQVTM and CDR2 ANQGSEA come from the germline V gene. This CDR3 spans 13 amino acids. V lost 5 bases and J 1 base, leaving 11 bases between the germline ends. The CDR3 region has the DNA TGCAGCGTTAACAGGTTAACGAACACTGAAGCTTTCTTT. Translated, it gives CSVNRLTNTEAFF.

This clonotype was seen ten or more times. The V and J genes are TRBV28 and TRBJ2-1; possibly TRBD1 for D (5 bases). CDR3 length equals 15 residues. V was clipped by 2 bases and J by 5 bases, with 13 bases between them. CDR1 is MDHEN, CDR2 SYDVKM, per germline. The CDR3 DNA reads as TGTGCCAGCAGTTTACAGGGCGGCTACGACAATGAGCAGTTCTTC. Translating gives CASSLQGGYDNEQFF.

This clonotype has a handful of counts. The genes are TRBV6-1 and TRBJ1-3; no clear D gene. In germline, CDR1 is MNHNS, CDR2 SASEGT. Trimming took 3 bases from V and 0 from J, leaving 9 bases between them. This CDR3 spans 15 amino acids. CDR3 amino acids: CASSEDGYSGNTIYF. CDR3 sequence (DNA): TGTGCCAGCAGTGAGGACGGATACTCTGGAAACACCATATATTTT.

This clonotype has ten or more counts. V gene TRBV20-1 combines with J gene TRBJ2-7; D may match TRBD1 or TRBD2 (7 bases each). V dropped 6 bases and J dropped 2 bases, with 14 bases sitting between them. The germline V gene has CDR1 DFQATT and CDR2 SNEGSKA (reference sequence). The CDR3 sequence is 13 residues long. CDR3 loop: CSARDSGTYEQYF. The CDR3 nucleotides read TGCAGTGCCAGGGACAGCGGGACCTACGAGCAGTACTTC.

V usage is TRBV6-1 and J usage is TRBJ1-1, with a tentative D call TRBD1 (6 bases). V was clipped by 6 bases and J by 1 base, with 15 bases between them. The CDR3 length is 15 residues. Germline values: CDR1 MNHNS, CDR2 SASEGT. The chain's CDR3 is CASSDNMDRNTEAFF. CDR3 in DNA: TGTGCCAGCAGCGATAACATGGACAGGAACACTGAAGCTTTCTTT.

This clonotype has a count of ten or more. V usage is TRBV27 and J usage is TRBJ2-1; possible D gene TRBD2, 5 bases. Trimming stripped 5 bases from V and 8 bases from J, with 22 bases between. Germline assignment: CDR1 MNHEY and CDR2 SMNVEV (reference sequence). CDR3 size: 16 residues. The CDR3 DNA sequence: TGTGCCAGCAGTCCCCATGAGGGAGTCCGAGGCGATGAGCAGTTCTTC. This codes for CASSPHEGVRGDEQFF.

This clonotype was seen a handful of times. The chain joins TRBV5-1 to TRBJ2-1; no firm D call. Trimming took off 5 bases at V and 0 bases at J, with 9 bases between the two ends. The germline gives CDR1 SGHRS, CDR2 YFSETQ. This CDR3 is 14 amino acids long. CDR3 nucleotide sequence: TGCGCCAGCAGGCCTCGAAGCTCCTACAATGAGCAGTTCTTC. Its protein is CASRPRSSYNEQFF.

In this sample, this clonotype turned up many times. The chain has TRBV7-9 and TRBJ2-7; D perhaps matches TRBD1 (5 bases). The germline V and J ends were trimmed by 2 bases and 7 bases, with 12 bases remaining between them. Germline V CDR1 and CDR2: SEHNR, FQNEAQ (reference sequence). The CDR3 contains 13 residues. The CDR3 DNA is TGTGCCAGCAGCTTAACACAGGCAGGGGAGCAGTACTTC. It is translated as CASSLTQAGEQYF.

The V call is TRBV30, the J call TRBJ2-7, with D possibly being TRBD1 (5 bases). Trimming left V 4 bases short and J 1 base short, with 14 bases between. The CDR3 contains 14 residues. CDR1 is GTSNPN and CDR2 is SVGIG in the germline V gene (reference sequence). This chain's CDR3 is CAWIPKGASYEQYF. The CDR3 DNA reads TGTGCCTGGATCCCAAAAGGGGCATCCTACGAGCAGTACTTC. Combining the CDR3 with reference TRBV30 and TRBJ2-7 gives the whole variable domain SQTIHQWPATLVQPVGSPLSLECTVEGTSNPNLYWYRQAAGRGLQLLFYSVGIGQISSEVPQNLSASRPQDRQFILSSKKLLLSDSGFYLCAWIPKGASYEQYFGPGTRLTVT.

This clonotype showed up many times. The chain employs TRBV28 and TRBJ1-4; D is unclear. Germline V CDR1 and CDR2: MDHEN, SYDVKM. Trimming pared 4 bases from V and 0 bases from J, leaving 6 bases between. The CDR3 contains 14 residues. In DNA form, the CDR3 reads TGTGCCAGCAGTTCACCCGCAACTAATGAAAAACTGTTTTTT. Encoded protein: CASSSPATNEKLFF.

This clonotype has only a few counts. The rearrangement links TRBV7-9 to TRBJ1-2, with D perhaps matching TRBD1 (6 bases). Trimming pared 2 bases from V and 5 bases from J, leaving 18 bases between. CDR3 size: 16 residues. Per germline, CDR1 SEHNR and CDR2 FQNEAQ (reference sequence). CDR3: CASSLTGAGTSYGYTF. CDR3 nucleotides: TGTGCCAGCAGCTTAACGGGGGCAGGGACATCTTATGGCTACACCTTC.